Shown below are 30 T cell receptor beta chains from a single sample sequenced in a study of human T cells and chemical hapten exposure. The sample's time point: pre-sensitization, week 0. As for treatment: therapeutic diphenylcyclopropenone sensitization with weekly scalp DPC. TCRdb fed the RACE reads into MiXCR, producing one record per CDR3 protein. The sample consists of 300,000 to 450,000 distinct CDR3 sequences, 4% to 6% of them appearing once. This material consisted of whole blood, taken in connection with sensitization to the hapten diphenylcyclopropenone (DPC). The source of these receptors is a woman aged 45-59 years with alopecia areata. Some clones in this sample may be carry-over from other donors' samples.

This clonotype has ten or more counts. J is TRBJ2-3 and V is TRBV20-1, with D uncertain. This CDR3 spans 14 amino acids. V was trimmed by 1 base and J by 5 bases, leaving 13 bases between them. From germline, CDR1 is DFQATT and CDR2 SNEGSKA (reference sequence). CDR3 in DNA: TGCAGTGCTAGAGGAGGAAGTGGAAGAGATACGCAGTATTTT. Translated: CSARGGSGRDTQYF.

The chain employs TRBV5-1 and TRBJ1-2; 10 positions agree with TRBD1. Trimming removed 0 bases from V and 4 bases from J; junction bases left unmatched: 3. This CDR3 has 15 amino acids. CDR1 is SGHRS, CDR2 YFSETQ, per germline. The CDR3 DNA reads TGCGCCAGCAGCTTGGAGACAGGGGGCACCTATGGCTACACCTTC. Its translation is CASSLETGGTYGYTF.

This clonotype has just a few counts. The CDR3 here is CASTFRDSEEAFF. Here the CDR3 DNA reads TGTGCCAGCACCTTCCGGGACAGCGAAGAAGCTTTCTTT. V usage is TRBV6-5 and J usage is TRBJ1-1, with TRBD1 identical over 7 bases. Germline V CDR1 and CDR2: MNHEY, SVGAGI. The CDR3 runs 13 residues. The junction had 10 bases not matched to a gene; V was cut back by 7 bases and J by 8 bases.

There are many counts of this clonotype. The chain carries TRBV10-3 and TRBJ2-1, with TRBD2 matching 10 bases. Germline V CDR1 and CDR2: ENHRY, SYGVKD. There are 14 residues in the CDR3. The junction had 4 bases not matched to a gene; V was cut back by 3 bases and J by 8 bases. CDR3 amino acids: CAISDPGLADEQFF. DNA for the CDR3: TGTGCCATCAGTGATCCTGGACTAGCGGATGAGCAGTTCTTC.

Many counts were recorded for this clonotype. A junction boundary mismatches the germline segment, possibly from a read error. The chain joins TRBV6-6 to TRBJ2-4; unclear D gene. Germline V gives CDR1 MNHNY, CDR2 SVGAGI (reference sequence). This CDR3 region has 8 residues. The CDR3 protein is CASSSPRF. The CDR3 DNA reads as TGTGCCAGCAGTTCGCCCCGATTC.

This clonotype was seen a handful of times. The chain has TRBV16 and TRBJ1-1; 12 positions agree with TRBD1. Unmatched junction bases numbered 4, after V lost 2 bases and J lost 3 bases. The CDR3 is made up of 16 amino acids. Germline V gives CDR1 KGHSY, CDR2 FQNENV. The CDR3 DNA sequence: TGTGCCAGCAGCCAAGGGGACAGGGGGCTGGACACTGAAGCTTTCTTT. It specifies CASSQGDRGLDTEAFF.

At least ten counts were recorded for this clonotype. The genes are TRBV27 and TRBJ2-4, with TRBD2 identical over 11 bases. Per the germline V gene, CDR1 is MNHEY and CDR2 is SMNVEV (reference sequence). Trimming at V came to 6 bases and at J to 9 bases, leaving 7 bases not matched to a gene. This CDR3 is 14 amino acids long. CDR3 sequence (DNA): TGTGCCAGCAGATTAGCGGGGGGGCGTGGCATTCAGTACTTC. Protein sequence: CASRLAGGRGIQYF.

This clonotype was recorded many times. The chain links TRBV7-9 to TRBJ2-1; 8 bases match TRBD1. This CDR3 is built from 15 residues. Germline V CDR1 and CDR2: SEHNR, FQNEAQ (reference sequence). The V gene end was trimmed by 10 bases and the J gene end by 3 bases; junction bases not matched to a gene: 11. The CDR3 region is CATSARQGNYNEQFF. The DNA for the CDR3 is TGTGCCACCTCCGCCAGACAGGGGAACTACAATGAGCAGTTCTTC.

This clonotype has more than one count but fewer than ten. The rearrangement uses TRBV18 and TRBJ1-1; D is unclear. Trimming removed 1 base from V and 11 bases from J, with 11 bases in between. The CDR3 loop spans 12 amino acids. Per germline, CDR1 KGHSH and CDR2 LQKENI. CDR3 protein: CASSPRGEKAFF. CDR3 DNA sequence: TGTGCCAGCTCACCACGGGGAGAGAAGGCTTTCTTT.

This clonotype was observed at least ten times. The chain links TRBV29-1 to TRBJ2-7, with 7 bases lining up with TRBD1. After removal of 7 bases from V and 2 bases from J, the junction contained 8 bases not matched to a gene. This CDR3 is built from 13 residues. Germline CDR1 reads SQVTM; CDR2 reads ANQGSEA. The CDR3 protein is CSAEGQTPYEQYF. The CDR3 DNA reads TGCAGCGCTGAGGGACAGACTCCCTACGAGCAGTACTTC.

This chain connects TRBV18 to TRBJ1-1, with a weak D call TRBD1 (6 bases). The V gene's germline CDR1 is KGHSH and CDR2 LQKENI. Deletions cut 1 base from V and 1 base from J, with 13 bases between. CDR3 length: 16 amino acids. The CDR3 coding sequence is TGTGCCAGCTCACCACGGTTGACAGGCCGGAACACTGAAGCTTTCTTT. Translating gives CASSPRLTGRNTEAFF.

This clonotype was picked up many times. The chain links TRBV20-1 to TRBJ1-1; D unclear. Germline CDR1 reads DFQATT; CDR2 reads SNEGSKA (reference sequence). Trimming stripped 6 bases from V and 1 base from J, with 12 bases between. The CDR3 is made up of 13 amino acids. The CDR3, as DNA: TGCAGTGCCCGAGCGTACAAGAACACTGAAGCTTTCTTT. Protein product: CSARAYKNTEAFF.

This clonotype appeared a few times. The chain is built from TRBV12-3 or TRBV12-4 and TRBJ2-3; TRBD2 aligns across 10 bases. CDR3 size: 16 residues. V lost 7 bases and J lost 1; bases outside the gene matches: 8. The CDR3: CASKLSGGAGTDTQYF. In DNA form, the CDR3 reads TGTGCCAGCAAATTAAGCGGGGGGGCCGGCACAGATACGCAGTATTTT.

This clonotype has just a few counts. The gene calls are TRBV28 and TRBJ2-1, with D hard to call. V was trimmed by 7 bases and J by 8 bases, leaving 18 bases between them. The CDR3 sequence is 14 residues long. Germline V gene data show CDR1 as MDHEN and CDR2 as SYDVKM. In nucleotides, the CDR3 is TGTGCCAGCACTCCAACTGGGGATTCGGATGAGCAGTTCTTC. Protein: CASTPTGDSDEQFF.

This clonotype was observed a handful of times. This chain connects TRBV18 to TRBJ1-2, with a weak D call TRBD1 (5 bases). CDR1 KGHSH and CDR2 LQKENI come from the germline V gene. The V end was cut by 3 bases, the J end by 0 bases, with 11 bases between. CDR3 length: 15 amino acids. The CDR3 DNA sequence: TGTGCCAGCTCACCGGGACCGCCACCTAACTATGGCTACACCTTC. Encoded protein: CASSPGPPPNYGYTF.

This clonotype has a handful of counts. The gene calls are TRBV9 and TRBJ2-2, with 8 positions matching TRBD2. Germline CDR1 is SGDLS and CDR2 is YYNGEE. CDR3 size: 16 residues. V dropped 0 bases and J dropped 5; count of bases not matched to a gene: 6. The CDR3 nucleotides read TGTGCCAGCAGCGTAGGTAGGACTAGCTATACCGGGGAGCTGTTTTTT. As protein: CASSVGRTSYTGELFF.

This chain uses TRBV15 with TRBJ1-6; the match to TRBD1 covers 7 bases. The V segment lost 0 bases and the J segment 0 bases; nucleotides outside the gene matches: 14. Germline CDR1 and CDR2: LNHNV and YYDKDF (reference sequence). The CDR3 has 21 residues. The CDR3 is CATSRDRRAGGPGSYNSPLHF. The CDR3 nucleotides read TGTGCCACCAGCAGAGATCGGAGGGCAGGGGGTCCAGGCTCCTATAATTCACCCCTCCACTTT.

The rearrangement uses TRBV5-6 and TRBJ2-6; TRBD1 is a possible D gene (5 bases). The CDR3 totals 18 residues. V was cut by 2 bases and J by 0 bases, with 15 bases left in between. The germline CDR1 and CDR2 sequences are SGHDT and YYEEEE. CDR3 nucleotide sequence: TGTGCCAGCAGCTTCGAAGCAGGGTTTTACTCTGGGGCCAACGTCCTGACTTTC. Protein: CASSFEAGFYSGANVLTF. The full variable domain, its missing parts supplied by reference TRBV5-6 and TRBJ2-6, is DAGVTQSPTHLIKTRGQQVTLRCSPKSGHDTVSWYQQALGQGPQFIFQYYEEEERQRGNFPDRFSGHQFPNYSSELNVNALLLGDSALYLCASSFEAGFYSGANVLTFGAGSRLTVL.

This clonotype came up a few times. The V and J genes are TRBV18 and TRBJ2-3; D may correspond to TRBD1 or TRBD2 (5 bases each). The germline gives CDR1 KGHSH, CDR2 LQKENI. The CDR3 extends over 15 amino acids. Trimming removed 10 bases from V and 2 bases from J, with 19 bases in between. CDR3: CAIKIVGPVTDTQYF. CDR3 in DNA: TGTGCCATCAAAATCGTGGGACCAGTCACAGATACGCAGTATTTT. Complete variable domain (other parts from reference TRBV18 and TRBJ2-3): NAGVMQNPRHLVRRRGQEARLRCSPMKGHSHVYWYRQLPEEGLKFMVYLQKENIIDESGMPKERFSAEFPKEGPSILRIQQVVRGDSAAYFCAIKIVGPVTDTQYFGPGTRLTVL.

This clonotype was observed a few times. The genes are TRBV20-1 and TRBJ1-1, with D perhaps TRBD1 (5 bases). V lost 3 bases and J lost 1, with 9 bases in between. The CDR3 has 13 residues. The germline V gene has CDR1 DFQATT and CDR2 SNEGSKA (reference sequence). The CDR3 DNA reads as TGCAGTGCTAGCAGGGTAGAGAACACTGAAGCTTTCTTT. Protein: CSASRVENTEAFF.

This clonotype was observed a few times. The chain couples TRBV29-1 to TRBJ1-2; D ambiguous. This CDR3 spans 11 amino acids. CDR1 is SQVTM, CDR2 ANQGSEA, per germline. The germline V and J ends were trimmed by 8 bases and 6 bases, with 13 bases remaining between them. The CDR3 DNA is TGCAGCTCCTGGGTCGGGGATGGCTACACCTTC. This sequence encodes CSSWVGDGYTF.

About this clonotype: A much larger clone lies one base from this, so it may be a read error. V is TRBV29-1 and J is TRBJ1-2, with D possibly being TRBD1 (5 bases). V lost 0 bases and J lost 8, with 16 bases in between. The CDR3 loop spans 14 amino acids. Germline CDR1 reads SQVTM; CDR2 reads ANQGSEA. CDR3 nucleotide sequence: TGCAGCGTTGAAGACCCAACCAGGGCGTGGGGCTACACCTTC. Encoded protein: CSVEDPTRAWGYTF.

There are many counts of this clonotype. The chain has TRBV20-1 and TRBJ1-2; D is unresolved. The CDR3 has 13 amino acids. Germline V gene sequence: CDR1 DFQATT, CDR2 SNEGSKA (reference sequence). The V gene lost 1 base and the J gene lost 6 bases, with 12 bases spanning the gap. CDR3 residues: CSARVPVRDGYTF. The CDR3 bases are TGCAGTGCTAGAGTCCCTGTGCGGGATGGCTACACCTTC.

This clonotype came up a few times. The V gene is TRBV11-2, the J gene TRBJ2-1; D could derive from TRBD1 or TRBD2 (5 bases each). Germline-derived CDR1 and CDR2 are SGHAT and FQNNGV. Trimming took off 0 bases at V and 7 bases at J, with 19 bases between the two ends. The CDR3 has 17 amino acids. The CDR3 coding sequence is TGTGCCAGCAGCTTAGATTCAGGGACCAGGTCGGGGAATGAGCAGTTCTTC. Protein product: CASSLDSGTRSGNEQFF.

This clonotype has ten or more counts. The chain couples TRBV2 to TRBJ1-3; a possible D gene is TRBD1 (6 bases). This CDR3 region has 13 residues. Germline V gives CDR1 SNHLY, CDR2 FYNNEI. V lost 6 bases to trimming and J lost 5 bases, with 11 bases between them. CDR3 residues: CASRLTGRNTIYF. DNA of the CDR3: TGTGCCAGCAGATTGACAGGTCGAAACACCATATATTTT.

This clonotype appeared a few times. The rearrangement uses TRBV15 and TRBJ1-1; D might be TRBD1 (6 bases). V gave up 3 bases and J gave up 5 bases, with 16 bases separating them. The CDR3 consists of 15 residues. Germline CDR1 LNHNV, CDR2 YYDKDF (reference sequence). Here the CDR3 DNA reads TGTGCCACCAGCAGGGAAACAGGGTGGGGTACTGAAGCTTTCTTT. It codes for CATSRETGWGTEAFF.

This clonotype occurred a few times. The V gene is TRBV13, the J gene TRBJ1-3, with TRBD1 matching 9 bases. The ends lost 5 bases at V and 3 bases at J; junction bases unmatched: 11. Germline CDR1 reads PRHDT; CDR2 reads FYEKMQ (reference sequence). This CDR3 region has 17 residues. DNA for the CDR3: TGTGCCAGCAGCCACATTGCCGGGACAGGGAGTGGAAACACCATATATTTT. It yields the protein CASSHIAGTGSGNTIYF.

This clonotype was counted only a few times. V and J are TRBV7-8 and TRBJ1-5; 8 bases are a match to TRBD1. J lost 0 bases, V lost 0 bases, and 4 bases had no gene match. The germline V gene has CDR1 SGHVS and CDR2 FQNEAQ. The CDR3 is made up of 17 amino acids. CDR3 residues: CASSLARTGSSNQPQHF. DNA of the CDR3: TGTGCCAGCAGCTTAGCGCGGACAGGGAGTAGCAATCAGCCCCAGCATTTT.

CDR3 nucleotides: TGTGCCAGCAGTTCTGCGGGGGCTAAGAATGAAAAACTGTTTTTT. This codes for CASSSAGAKNEKLFF. J is TRBJ1-4 and V is TRBV6-6, with a tentative D call TRBD1 (6 bases). The V gene lost 4 bases and the J gene lost 5 bases, with 14 bases spanning the gap. CDR1 is MNHNY, CDR2 SVGAGI, per germline (reference sequence). CDR3 size: 15 residues.

J is TRBJ1-5 and V is TRBV11-2; 10 bases agree with TRBD1. Trimming cost V 5 bases and J 6 bases; bases outside gene matches: 4. From germline, CDR1 is SGHAT and CDR2 FQNNGV. The CDR3 consists of 14 residues. The CDR3 loop reads CASSPDRGGQPQHF. CDR3 bases: TGTGCCAGCAGCCCGGACAGGGGGGGTCAGCCCCAGCATTTT.